This T cell receptor (beta chain) is from a study of neoadjuvant anti-PD-1 for oral cavity cancer. The time point is: after neoadjuvant nivolumab, at surgical resection. Generated by immunoSEQ multiplex PCR, the TCRdb table keeps only in-frame clones and is missing some. Of 23,000 or so clones in the sample, under 30% are singletons; the top ten hold roughly a sixth. Germline V gene sequence: CDR1 MGHRA, CDR2 YSYEKL. The length of the CDR3 is 16 residues. V gave up 2 bases and J gave up 3 bases, with 16 bases separating them. The V call is TRBV4-1, the J call TRBJ1-2; D is uncertain. The clonotype was recovered from a person aged 35-79 years with oral cavity squamous cell carcinoma. This material consisted of tumor tissue, taken after nivolumab (anti-PD-1) treatment. CDR3 sequence: CASSQSRAVYDYGYTF. The CDR3 DNA reads TGCGCCAGCAGCCAATCTCGCGCGGTTTACGACTATGGCTACACCTTC.